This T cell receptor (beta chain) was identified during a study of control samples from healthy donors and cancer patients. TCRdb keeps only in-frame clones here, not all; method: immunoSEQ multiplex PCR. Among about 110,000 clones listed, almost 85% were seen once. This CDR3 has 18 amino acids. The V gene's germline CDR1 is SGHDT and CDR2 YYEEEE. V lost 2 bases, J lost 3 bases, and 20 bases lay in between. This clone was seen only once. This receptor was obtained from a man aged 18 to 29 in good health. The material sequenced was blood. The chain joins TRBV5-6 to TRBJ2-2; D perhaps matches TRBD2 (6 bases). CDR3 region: CASSLPPGHGGYTGELFF. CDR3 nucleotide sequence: TGTGCCAGCAGCTTACCGCCCGGACACGGAGGGTACACCGGGGAGCTGTTTTTT.